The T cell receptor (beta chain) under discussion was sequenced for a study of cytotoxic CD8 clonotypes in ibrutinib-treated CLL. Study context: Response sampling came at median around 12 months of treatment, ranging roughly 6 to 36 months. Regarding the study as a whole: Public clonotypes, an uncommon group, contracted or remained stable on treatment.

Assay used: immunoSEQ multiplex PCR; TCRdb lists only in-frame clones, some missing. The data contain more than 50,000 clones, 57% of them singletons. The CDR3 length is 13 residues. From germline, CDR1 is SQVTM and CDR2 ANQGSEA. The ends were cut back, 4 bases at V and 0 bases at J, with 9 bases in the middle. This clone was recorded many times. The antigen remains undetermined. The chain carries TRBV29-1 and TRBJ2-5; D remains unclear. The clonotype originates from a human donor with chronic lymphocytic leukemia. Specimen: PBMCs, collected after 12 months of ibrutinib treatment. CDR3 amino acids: CSVASVYQETQYF. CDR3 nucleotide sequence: TGCAGCGTTGCTTCCGTATACCAAGAGACCCAGTACTTC.